These 21 T cell receptor beta chains originate from one sample sequenced in a study of response to subunit inactivated influenza vaccine. TCRdb recomputed calls from the RT-PCR reads with MiXCR, one row per CDR3 protein. The data contain roughly 500,000 distinct CDR3 sequences, approximately 22% of them singletons. In addition, the sample was reused for a study of T cells expressing NK-cell markers. That source notes: The TCR beta cDNA came from 5'RACE template switching with UMIs.

The sample was CD4+ T cells sorted from PBMCs, taken roughly 12 days after vaccination. These receptor sequences come from a man aged 50 to 60 who received an inactivated influenza vaccine.

The chain uses TRBV3-1 and TRBJ1-1; D gene uncertain. Germline V gene lookup returns CDR1 LGHDT and CDR2 YNNKEL (reference sequence). V gave up 4 bases and J gave up 7 bases, with 19 bases separating them. The CDR3 totals 15 residues. The CDR3 here is CASSLTRGRGNEAFF. The CDR3, as DNA: TGTGCCAGCAGCCTCACCAGAGGACGCGGGAATGAAGCTTTCTTT.

Only a few counts were recorded for this clonotype. The chain carries TRBV7-2 and TRBJ2-7, with 7 positions matching TRBD1. Germline-derived CDR1 and CDR2 are SGHTA and FQGNSA. V lost 5 bases to trimming and J lost 2 bases; unmatched junction nucleotides: 6. This CDR3 comprises 14 residues. For the CDR3, the DNA is TGTGCCAGCAGCAAAAGGGACAGAGCCTACGAGCAGTACTTC. It yields the protein CASSKRDRAYEQYF.

In its sample, this clonotype was seen a few times. The J gene is TRBJ2-5, the V gene TRBV7-6; 8 nucleotides match TRBD2. V shed 5 bases, J shed 2 bases, and the junction held 10 bases outside the gene matches. Per germline, CDR1 SGHVS and CDR2 FNYEAQ. This CDR3 contains 16 residues. The CDR3 coding sequence is TGTGCCAGCAGCCCCCGCGGAGCGGGGGAGCAAGAGACCCAGTACTTC. Residues: CASSPRGAGEQETQYF.

V and J are TRBV12-3 or TRBV12-4 and TRBJ2-1, with 10 bases fitting TRBD2. V lost 6 bases and J lost 8; bases outside the gene matches: 10. The CDR3 sequence is 15 residues long. The CDR3 nucleotides are TGTGCCAGCAGGCAAGGAACTAGCGGGAACTATGAGCAGTTCTTC. Its translation is CASRQGTSGNYEQFF.

This clonotype showed up just a few times. The chain joins TRBV14 to TRBJ2-1, with 9 bases identical to TRBD2. The V gene's germline CDR1 is SGHDN and CDR2 FVKESK. Trimming took 4 bases from V and 6 from J; bases not matched to a gene: 7. CDR3 length: 15 amino acids. The CDR3 DNA is TGTGCCAGCAGCCGAAGCGGGGGGTCATTCAATGAGCAGTTCTTC. Protein: CASSRSGGSFNEQFF.

V gene TRBV20-1 combines with J gene TRBJ2-7, with D hard to call. The CDR3 contains 12 residues. The V gene's germline CDR1 is DFQATT and CDR2 SNEGSKA (reference sequence). Trimming removed 2 bases at V and 6 bases at J, with 11 bases between. Here the CDR3 DNA reads TGCAGTGCTAGATACACCTCGATCGAGCAGTACTTC. Translation gives CSARYTSIEQYF.

CDR3 DNA sequence: TGTGCCAGCGCGAGGGACTACACCTACGAGCAGTACTTC. Its protein product is CASARDYTYEQYF. The rearrangement uses TRBV28 and TRBJ2-7; TRBD2 matches at 7 bases. CDR3 length: 13 residues. CDR1 and CDR2 (germline): MDHEN, SYDVKM. Losses at the gene ends were 8 bases for V and 2 bases for J; bases not matched to a gene: 6.

Turning to this clonotype: A much bigger clone sits one base away, suggesting this may be a read error. The gene calls are TRBV14 and TRBJ2-3; D unresolved. Trimming removed 3 bases from V and 7 bases from J, with 8 bases in between. This CDR3 region has 12 residues. Germline values: CDR1 SGHDN, CDR2 FVKESK. The CDR3 sequence is CASSQSGYTQYF. As DNA, the CDR3 is TGTGCCAGCAGCCAGTCGGGCTATACGCAGTATTTT. The whole variable domain, filled in from reference TRBV14 and TRBJ2-3, reads EAGVTQFPSHSVIEKGQTVTLRCDPISGHDNLYWYRRVMGKEIKFLLHFVKESKQDESGMPNNRFLAERTGGTYSTLKVQPAELEDSGVYFCASSQSGYTQYFGPGTRLTVL.

The chain couples TRBV4-2 to TRBJ2-3; D call uncertain. V was cut by 4 bases and J by 0 bases, with 11 bases left in between. This CDR3 has 15 residues. CDR1 LGHNA and CDR2 YNFKEQ come from the germline V gene. CDR3 nucleotide sequence: TGTGCCAGCAGCCCCAGTGGAAAGAGCACAGATACGCAGTATTTT. It is translated as CASSPSGKSTDTQYF.

Remarks on this clonotype: One end of the junction is discordant with germline, which a read error may explain. This chain joins TRBV29-1 and TRBJ1-4, with 8 bases aligning to TRBD1. CDR3 length equals 13 residues. Per germline, CDR1 SQVTM and CDR2 ANQGSEA. For the CDR3, the DNA is TGCAGCATTGACAGGGGAGAACGGGGAAAACTGTTTTTT. This sequence encodes CSIDRGERGKLFF.

This chain uses TRBV3-1 with TRBJ2-5; the D is unclear. V was clipped by 1 base and J by 1 base, with 7 bases between them. The germline gives CDR1 LGHDT, CDR2 YNNKEL (reference sequence). This CDR3 has 14 residues. The CDR3 DNA follows: TGTGCCAGCAGCCAAGGGGTAAGCCAAGAGACCCAGTACTTC. Translated: CASSQGVSQETQYF.

The genes are TRBV29-1 and TRBJ2-5; TRBD2 matches at 8 bases. Looked up from germline, CDR1 is SQVTM and CDR2 is ANQGSEA. The junction had 7 bases not matched to a gene; V was cut back by 3 bases and J by 4 bases. The CDR3 totals 14 residues. CDR3 region: CSVDLLAAGETQYF. In DNA form, the CDR3 reads TGCAGCGTTGACTTACTAGCGGCGGGAGAGACCCAGTACTTC.

As for this clonotype: Possible read error: a much larger clone is one base away. The gene calls are TRBV7-6 and TRBJ2-7; 10 nucleotides align to TRBD1. Germline assignment: CDR1 SGHVS and CDR2 FNYEAQ. The CDR3 contains 16 residues. The CDR3 sequence is CASILEGQGTGYEQYF. The CDR3 region has the DNA TGTGCCAGCATCTTAGAGGGACAGGGGACTGGTTACGAGCAGTACTTC.

In this sample, this clonotype turned up a few times. The genes are TRBV12-3 or TRBV12-4 and TRBJ2-5; D call uncertain. The V end was cut by 2 bases, the J end by 2 bases, with 6 bases between. This CDR3 has 13 amino acids. CDR3 amino acids: CASSLKRQETQYF. The CDR3 nucleotides read TGTGCCAGCAGTTTAAAAAGGCAAGAGACCCAGTACTTC.

The gene calls are TRBV7-2 and TRBJ2-1; 8 bases align to TRBD1. This CDR3 region has 14 residues. V was clipped by 4 bases and J by 7 bases; unmatched bases: 6. Germline CDR1 SGHTA, CDR2 FQGNSA. CDR3 residues: CASSYWDRSNEQFF. DNA of the CDR3: TGTGCCAGCAGCTACTGGGACAGGTCTAATGAGCAGTTCTTC.

This clonotype has more than one count but fewer than ten. The rearrangement joins TRBV5-1 to TRBJ1-6; D is ambiguous. The CDR3 has 14 residues. CDR1 is SGHRS, CDR2 YFSETQ, per germline. The V end lost 4 bases, the J end lost 8 bases, and 13 bases lay between the germline ends. The CDR3 DNA follows: TGCGCCAGCAGCCCCTCGGGCCCGGATTCACCCCTCCACTTT. Translating gives CASSPSGPDSPLHF.

V gene TRBV20-1 combines with J gene TRBJ2-2, with D perhaps assigned TRBD1 or TRBD2 (6 bases each). Germline lookup yields CDR1 DFQATT and CDR2 SNEGSKA (reference sequence). V was cut by 4 bases and J by 6 bases, with 12 bases left in between. The CDR3 sequence is 13 residues long. CDR3 in amino acids: CSANVGGPGELFF. DNA for the CDR3: TGCAGTGCTAATGTGGGGGGCCCCGGGGAGCTGTTTTTT.

The rearrangement uses TRBV20-1 and TRBJ2-4; no clear D. Germline values: CDR1 DFQATT, CDR2 SNEGSKA (reference sequence). Trimming left V 6 bases short and J 1 base short, with 19 bases between. The CDR3 is 16 residues long. This CDR3 reads CSAAQLGFMAKNIQYF. CDR3 nucleotides: TGCAGTGCCGCTCAGCTAGGGTTCATGGCCAAAAACATTCAGTACTTC.

This clonotype was seen repeatedly, ten times or more. This sequence joins TRBV18 and TRBJ2-5; D gene unclear. Between the trimmed V and J ends, which lost 1 base and 5 bases, there was a span of 11 bases. Germline assignment: CDR1 KGHSH and CDR2 LQKENI. CDR3 length equals 14 residues. CDR3 loop: CASSPLRSDETQYF. The CDR3, as DNA: TGTGCCAGCTCACCACTGCGGTCTGACGAGACCCAGTACTTC. The full variable domain, in which reference TRBV18 and TRBJ2-5 provide the parts outside the CDR3, is NAGVMQNPRHLVRRRGQEARLRCSPMKGHSHVYWYRQLPEEGLKFMVYLQKENIIDESGMPKERFSAEFPKEGPSILRIQQVVRGDSAAYFCASSPLRSDETQYFGPGTRLLVL.

This clonotype turned up a few times. The rearrangement uses TRBV20-1 and TRBJ2-7; 10 bases agree with TRBD1. The CDR3 extends over 11 amino acids. CDR1 DFQATT and CDR2 SNEGSKA come from the germline V gene (reference sequence). The junction had 5 bases not matched to a gene; V was cut back by 4 bases and J by 11 bases. The CDR3 reads CSATGQGTEYF. Here the CDR3 DNA reads TGCAGTGCTACGGGACAGGGGACGGAGTACTTC.

The rearrangement uses TRBV20-1 and TRBJ2-2; D may be TRBD1 (5 bases). CDR1 is DFQATT, CDR2 SNEGSKA, per germline (reference sequence). This CDR3 is 14 amino acids long. Deletions cut 3 bases from V and 4 bases from J, with 12 bases between. DNA for the CDR3: TGCAGTGCTAGTCCAGGGTTGATCACCGGGGAGCTGTTTTTT. Residues: CSASPGLITGELFF.